This TCR beta chain originates from a study of neoadjuvant anti-PD-1 for oral cavity cancer. At the level of the study: Patients without progression received a fourth nivolumab dose around day 43, then surgical resection on days 50-56.

Time point: after neoadjuvant nivolumab, at surgical resection. Deletions cut 4 bases from V and 0 bases from J, with 11 bases between. The CDR3 is made up of 15 amino acids. Germline V lookup: CDR1 SGHRS, CDR2 YFSETQ. TCRdb keeps only in-frame clones here, not all; method: immunoSEQ multiplex PCR. Of more than 12,000 clones listed, 70% are singletons. This TCR was sampled from a person between 40 and 85 years old with oral cavity squamous cell carcinoma. Sequencing used PBMCs, obtained after nivolumab (anti-PD-1) treatment. The J gene is TRBJ1-3, the V gene TRBV5-1; tentatively, D is TRBD1 (6 bases). The CDR3 loop reads CASSTAGDSGNTIYF. The CDR3 nucleotides are TGCGCCAGCAGCACCGCAGGGGACTCTGGAAACACCATATATTTT.